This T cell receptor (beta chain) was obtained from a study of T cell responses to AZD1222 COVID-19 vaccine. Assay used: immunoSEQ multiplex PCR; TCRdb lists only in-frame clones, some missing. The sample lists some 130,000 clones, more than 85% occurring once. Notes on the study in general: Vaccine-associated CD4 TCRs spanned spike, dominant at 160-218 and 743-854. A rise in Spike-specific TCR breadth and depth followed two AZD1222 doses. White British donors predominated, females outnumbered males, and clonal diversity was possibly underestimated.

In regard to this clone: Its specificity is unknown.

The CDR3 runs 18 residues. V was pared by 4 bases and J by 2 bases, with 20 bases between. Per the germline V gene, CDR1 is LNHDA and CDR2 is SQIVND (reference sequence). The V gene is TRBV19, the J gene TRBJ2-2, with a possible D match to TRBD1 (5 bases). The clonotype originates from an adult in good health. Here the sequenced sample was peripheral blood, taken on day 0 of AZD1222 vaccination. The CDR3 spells CASSTRPGKNGNTGELFF. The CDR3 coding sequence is TGTGCCAGTAGTACCCGTCCAGGGAAAAACGGCAACACCGGGGAGCTGTTTTTT.